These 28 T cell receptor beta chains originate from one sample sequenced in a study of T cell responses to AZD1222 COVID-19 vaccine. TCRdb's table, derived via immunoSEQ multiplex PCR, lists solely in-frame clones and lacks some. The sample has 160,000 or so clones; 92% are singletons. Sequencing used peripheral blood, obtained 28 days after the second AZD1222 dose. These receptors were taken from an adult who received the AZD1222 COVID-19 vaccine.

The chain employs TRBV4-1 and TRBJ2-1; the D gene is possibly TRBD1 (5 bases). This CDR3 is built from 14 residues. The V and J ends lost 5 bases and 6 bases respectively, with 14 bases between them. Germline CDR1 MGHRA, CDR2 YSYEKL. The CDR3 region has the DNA TGCGCCAGCAGCTACAGGAATACCCCCAATGAGCAGTTCTTC. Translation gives CASSYRNTPNEQFF.

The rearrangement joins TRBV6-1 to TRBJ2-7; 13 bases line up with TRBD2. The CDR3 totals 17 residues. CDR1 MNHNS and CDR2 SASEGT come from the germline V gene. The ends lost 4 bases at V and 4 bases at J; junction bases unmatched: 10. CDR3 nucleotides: TGTGCCAGCAGTGTAGAACTAACTAGCGGGGGGGCGTACGAGCAGTACTTC. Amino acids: CASSVELTSGGAYEQYF.

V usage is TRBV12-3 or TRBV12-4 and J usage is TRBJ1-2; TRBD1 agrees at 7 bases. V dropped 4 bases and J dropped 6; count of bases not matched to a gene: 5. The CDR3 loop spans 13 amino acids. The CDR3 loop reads CASSSTGIDGYTF. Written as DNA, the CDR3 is TGTGCCAGCAGTTCGACAGGGATCGATGGCTACACCTTC.

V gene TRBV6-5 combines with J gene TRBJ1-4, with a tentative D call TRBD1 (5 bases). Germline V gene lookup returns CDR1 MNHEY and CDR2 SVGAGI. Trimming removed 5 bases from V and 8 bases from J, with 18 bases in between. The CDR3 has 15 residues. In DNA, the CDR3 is TGTGCCAGCAGTCCGTCGGGGGTGGTACGAGAAAAACTGTTTTTT. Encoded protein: CASSPSGVVREKLFF.

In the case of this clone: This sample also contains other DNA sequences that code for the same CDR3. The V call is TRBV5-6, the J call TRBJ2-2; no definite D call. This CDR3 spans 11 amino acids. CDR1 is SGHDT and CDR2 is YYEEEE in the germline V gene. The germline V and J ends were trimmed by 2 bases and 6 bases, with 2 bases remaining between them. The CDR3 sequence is CASSLAGELFF. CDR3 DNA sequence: TGTGCCAGCAGCTTAGCCGGGGAGCTGTTTTTT. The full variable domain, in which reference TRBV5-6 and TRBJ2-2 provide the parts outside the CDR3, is DAGVTQSPTHLIKTRGQQVTLRCSPKSGHDTVSWYQQALGQGPQFIFQYYEEEERQRGNFPDRFSGHQFPNYSSELNVNALLLGDSALYLCASSLAGELFFGEGSRLTVL.

The CDR3 reads CASSPPKGQGRTGELFF. For the CDR3, the DNA is TGTGCCAGCTCACCACCTAAGGGACAGGGTCGCACCGGGGAGCTGTTTTTT. The chain links TRBV18 to TRBJ2-2, with TRBD1 identical over 9 bases. This CDR3 is built from 17 residues. Unmatched junction bases numbered 6, after V lost 0 bases and J lost 4 bases. Germline loops: CDR1 KGHSH, CDR2 LQKENI.

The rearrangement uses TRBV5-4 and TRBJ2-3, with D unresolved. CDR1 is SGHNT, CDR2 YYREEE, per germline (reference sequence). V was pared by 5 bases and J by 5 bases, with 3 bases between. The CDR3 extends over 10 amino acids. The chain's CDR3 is CASSGDTQYF. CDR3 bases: TGTGCCAGCAGTGGAGATACGCAGTATTTT. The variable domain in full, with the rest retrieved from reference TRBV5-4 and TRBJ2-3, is ETGVTQSPTHLIKTRGQQVTLRCSSQSGHNTVSWYQQALGQGPQFIFQYYREEENGRGNFPPRFSGLQFPNYSSELNVNALELDDSALYLCASSGDTQYFGPGTRLTVL.

CDR3 amino acids: CASSLYGEGYEQYF. CDR3 sequence (DNA): TGTGCCAGCAGTTTATACGGGGAGGGCTACGAGCAGTACTTC. This rearrangement joins TRBV27 to TRBJ2-7; 7 bases fit TRBD2. The CDR3 has 14 amino acids. J lost 3 bases, V lost 1 base, and 3 bases had no gene match. Per germline, CDR1 MNHEY and CDR2 SMNVEV (reference sequence).

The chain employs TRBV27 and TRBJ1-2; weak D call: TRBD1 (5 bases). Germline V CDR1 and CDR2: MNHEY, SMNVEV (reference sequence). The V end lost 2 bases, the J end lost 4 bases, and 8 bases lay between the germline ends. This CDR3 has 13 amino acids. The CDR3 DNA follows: TGTGCCAGCAGTTTAGTGGGGACCTATGGCTACACCTTC. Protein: CASSLVGTYGYTF.

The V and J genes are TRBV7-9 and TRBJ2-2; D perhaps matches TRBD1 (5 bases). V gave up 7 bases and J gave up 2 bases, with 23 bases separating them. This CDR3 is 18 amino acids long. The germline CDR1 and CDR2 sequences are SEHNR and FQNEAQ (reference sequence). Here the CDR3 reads CASTPVKGSQENTGELFF. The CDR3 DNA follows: TGTGCCAGCACCCCGGTGAAGGGGTCCCAGGAAAACACCGGGGAGCTGTTTTTT. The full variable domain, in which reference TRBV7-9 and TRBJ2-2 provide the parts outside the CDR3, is DTGVSQNPRHKITKRGQNVTFRCDPISEHNRLYWYRQTLGQGPEFLTYFQNEAQLEKSRLLSDRFSAERPKGSFSTLEIQRTEQGDSAMYLCASTPVKGSQENTGELFFGEGSRLTVL.

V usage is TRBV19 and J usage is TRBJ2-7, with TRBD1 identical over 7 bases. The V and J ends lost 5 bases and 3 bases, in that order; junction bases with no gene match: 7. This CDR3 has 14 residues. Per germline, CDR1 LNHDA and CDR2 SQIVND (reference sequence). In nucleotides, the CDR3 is TGTGCCAGTAGTCCGGCAGGGGGTCTCTACGAGCAGTACTTC. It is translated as CASSPAGGLYEQYF.

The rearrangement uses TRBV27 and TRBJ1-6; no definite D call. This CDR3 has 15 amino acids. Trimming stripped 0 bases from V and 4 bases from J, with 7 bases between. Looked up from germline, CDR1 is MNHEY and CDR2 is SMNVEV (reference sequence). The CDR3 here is CASSLSGQYNSPLHF. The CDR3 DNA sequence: TGTGCCAGCAGTTTATCGGGCCAGTATAATTCACCCCTCCACTTT.

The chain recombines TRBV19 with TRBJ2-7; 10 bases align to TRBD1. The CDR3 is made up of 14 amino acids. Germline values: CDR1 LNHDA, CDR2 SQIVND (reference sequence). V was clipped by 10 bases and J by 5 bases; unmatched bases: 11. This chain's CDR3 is CATEPTGGLDEQYF. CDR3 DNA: TGTGCCACAGAACCGACAGGGGGCTTGGACGAGCAGTACTTC.

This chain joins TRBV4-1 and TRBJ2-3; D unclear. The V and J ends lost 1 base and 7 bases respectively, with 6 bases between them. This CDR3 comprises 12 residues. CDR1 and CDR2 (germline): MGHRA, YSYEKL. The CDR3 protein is CASSQVDNTQYF. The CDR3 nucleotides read TGCGCCAGCAGCCAAGTAGACAATACGCAGTATTTT.

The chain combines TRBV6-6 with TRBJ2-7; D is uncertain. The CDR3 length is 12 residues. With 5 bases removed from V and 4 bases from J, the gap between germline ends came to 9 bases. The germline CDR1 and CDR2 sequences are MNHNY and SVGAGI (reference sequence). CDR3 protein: CASSPVAYEQYF. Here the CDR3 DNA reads TGTGCCAGCAGTCCCGTCGCGTACGAGCAGTACTTC.

The CDR3 bases are TGTGCCAGTACCCGACGGGAGAACACTGAAGCTTTCTTT. Translating gives CASTRRENTEAFF. The rearrangement links TRBV19 to TRBJ1-1; D gene uncertain. V lost 7 bases, J lost 1 base, and 10 bases lay in between. There are 13 residues in the CDR3. CDR1 is LNHDA and CDR2 is SQIVND in the germline V gene (reference sequence).

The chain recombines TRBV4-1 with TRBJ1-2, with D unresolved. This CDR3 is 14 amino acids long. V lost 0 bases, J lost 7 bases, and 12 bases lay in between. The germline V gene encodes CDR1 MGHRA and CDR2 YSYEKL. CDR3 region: CASSQDLMPAGYTF. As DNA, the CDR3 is TGCGCCAGCAGCCAAGATCTAATGCCAGCTGGCTACACCTTC.

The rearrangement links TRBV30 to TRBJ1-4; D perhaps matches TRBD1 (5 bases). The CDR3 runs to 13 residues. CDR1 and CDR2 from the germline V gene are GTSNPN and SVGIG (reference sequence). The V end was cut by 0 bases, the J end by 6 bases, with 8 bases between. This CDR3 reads CAWSVQADEKLFF. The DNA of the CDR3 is TGTGCCTGGAGTGTACAGGCAGATGAAAAACTGTTTTTT. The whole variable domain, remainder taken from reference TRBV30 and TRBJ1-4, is SQTIHQWPATLVQPVGSPLSLECTVEGTSNPNLYWYRQAAGRGLQLLFYSVGIGQISSEVPQNLSASRPQDRQFILSSKKLLLSDSGFYLCAWSVQADEKLFFGSGTQLSVL.

CDR3 nucleotides: TGTGCCAGTAGTCCTGGACGGTTCCTGGGGACTGAAGCTTTCTTT. It translates to CASSPGRFLGTEAFF. V is TRBV19 and J is TRBJ1-1; no definite D call. Germline V gene sequence: CDR1 LNHDA, CDR2 SQIVND (reference sequence). With 5 bases removed from V and 5 bases from J, the gap between germline ends came to 18 bases. The CDR3 spans 15 residues.

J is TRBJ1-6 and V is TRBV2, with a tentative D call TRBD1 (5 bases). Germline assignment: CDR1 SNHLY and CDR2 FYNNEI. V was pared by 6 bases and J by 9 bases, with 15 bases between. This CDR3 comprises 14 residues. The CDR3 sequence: CASRTGTSTSPLHF. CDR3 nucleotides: TGTGCCAGCAGGACCGGGACTTCGACTTCACCCCTCCACTTT.

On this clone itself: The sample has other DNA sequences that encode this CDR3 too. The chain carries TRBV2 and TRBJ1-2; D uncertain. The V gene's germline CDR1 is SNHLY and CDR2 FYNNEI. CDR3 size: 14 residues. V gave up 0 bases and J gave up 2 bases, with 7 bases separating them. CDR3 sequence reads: CASSEATGNYGYTF. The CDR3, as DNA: TGTGCCAGCAGTGAAGCAACCGGGAACTATGGCTACACCTTC.

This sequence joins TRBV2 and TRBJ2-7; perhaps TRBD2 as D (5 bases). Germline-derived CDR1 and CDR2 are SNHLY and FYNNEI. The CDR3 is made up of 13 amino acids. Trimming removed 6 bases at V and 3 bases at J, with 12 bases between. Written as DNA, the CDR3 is TGTGCCAGCAGAGGAGGACTCGGCTACGAGCAGTACTTC. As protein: CASRGGLGYEQYF. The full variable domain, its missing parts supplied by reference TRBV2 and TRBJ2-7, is EPEVTQTPSHQVTQMGQEVILRCVPISNHLYFYWYRQILGQKVEFLVSFYNNEISEKSEIFDDQFSVERPDGSNFTLKIRSTKLEDSAMYFCASRGGLGYEQYFGPGTRLTVT.

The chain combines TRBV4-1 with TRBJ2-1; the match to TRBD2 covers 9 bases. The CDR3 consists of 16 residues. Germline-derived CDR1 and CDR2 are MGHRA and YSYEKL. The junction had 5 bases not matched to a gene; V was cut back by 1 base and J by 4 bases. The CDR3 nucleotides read TGCGCCAGCAGCCAAGCCCGCGCGGGGGGGTACAATGAGCAGTTCTTC. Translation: CASSQARAGGYNEQFF.

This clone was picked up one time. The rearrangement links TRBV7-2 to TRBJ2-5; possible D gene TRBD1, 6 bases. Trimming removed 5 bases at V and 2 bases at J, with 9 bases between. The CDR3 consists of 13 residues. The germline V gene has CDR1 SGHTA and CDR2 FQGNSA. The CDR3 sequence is CASSPDSQETQYF. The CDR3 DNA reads TGTGCCAGCAGCCCGGACAGTCAAGAGACCCAGTACTTC.

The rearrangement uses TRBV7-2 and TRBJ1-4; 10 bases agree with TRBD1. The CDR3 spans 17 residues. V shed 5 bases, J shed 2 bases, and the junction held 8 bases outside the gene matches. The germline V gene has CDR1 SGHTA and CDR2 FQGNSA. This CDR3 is CASSPRQGAGTNEKLFF. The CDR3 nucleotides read TGTGCCAGCAGCCCGCGACAGGGGGCTGGCACTAATGAAAAACTGTTTTTT.

CDR3 residues: CASSPKTGRNTGELFF. CDR3 DNA: TGTGCCAGCAGCCCGAAGACAGGACGGAACACCGGGGAGCTGTTTTTT. The chain has TRBV3-1 (or the pseudogene TRBV3-2) and TRBJ2-2; possible D gene TRBD1, 6 bases. Trimming took off 4 bases at V and 1 base at J, with 13 bases between the two ends. CDR3 size: 16 residues. Germline assignment: CDR1 LGHDT and CDR2 YNNKEL (reference sequence).

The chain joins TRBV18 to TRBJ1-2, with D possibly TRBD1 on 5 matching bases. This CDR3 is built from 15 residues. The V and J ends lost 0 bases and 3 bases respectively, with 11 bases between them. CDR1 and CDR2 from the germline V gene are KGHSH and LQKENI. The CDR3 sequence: CASSPPGVQDYGYTF. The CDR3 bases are TGTGCCAGCTCACCACCGGGGGTGCAGGACTATGGCTACACCTTC.

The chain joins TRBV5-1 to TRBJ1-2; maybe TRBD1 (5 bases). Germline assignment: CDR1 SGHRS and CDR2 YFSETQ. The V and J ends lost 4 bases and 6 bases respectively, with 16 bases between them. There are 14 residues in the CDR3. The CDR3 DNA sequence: TGCGCCAGCAGCCCCACCGGGGGTGGAGATGGCTACACCTTC. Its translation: CASSPTGGGDGYTF.